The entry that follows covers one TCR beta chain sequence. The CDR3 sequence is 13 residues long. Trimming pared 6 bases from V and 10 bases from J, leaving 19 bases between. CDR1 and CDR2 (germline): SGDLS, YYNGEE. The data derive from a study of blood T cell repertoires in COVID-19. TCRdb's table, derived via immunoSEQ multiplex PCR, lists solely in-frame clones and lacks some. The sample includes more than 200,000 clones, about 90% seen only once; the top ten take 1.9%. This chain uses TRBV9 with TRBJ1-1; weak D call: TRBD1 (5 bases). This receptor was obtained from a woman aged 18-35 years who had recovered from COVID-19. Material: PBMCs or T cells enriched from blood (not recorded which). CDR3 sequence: CASTSTAQGAAFF. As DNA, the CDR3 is TGTGCCAGCACCTCAACCGCGCAGGGTGCAGCTTTCTTT.